The next 32 T cell receptor beta chains were all read from a single sample in a study of blood T cell repertoires in COVID-19. The assay was immunoSEQ multiplex PCR, and TCRdb's table has in-frame clones only and misses some. The sample comprises around 250,000 clones, approximately 90% of which are singletons, and about 3% rests with the top ten. Sequenced material: PBMCs or T cells enriched from blood (not recorded which). These receptors were obtained from a man aged 40-49 years who had been exposed to COVID-19.

This clone appeared once. The genes are TRBV28 and TRBJ2-7, with D unresolved. Trimming stripped 6 bases from V and 3 bases from J, with 21 bases between. This CDR3 has 16 amino acids. Germline CDR1 reads MDHEN; CDR2 reads SYDVKM. The CDR3 here is CASRQFVERRNYEQYF. The CDR3 DNA follows: TGTGCCAGCAGACAATTTGTGGAGAGAAGGAACTACGAGCAGTACTTC.

The chain carries TRBV5-4 and TRBJ1-4; D call uncertain. The CDR3 consists of 13 residues. The germline V gene has CDR1 SGHNT and CDR2 YYREEE (reference sequence). V lost 5 bases, J lost 1 base, and 6 bases lay in between. The CDR3 protein is CASRSGTNEKLFF. For the CDR3, the DNA is TGTGCCAGCAGATCGGGAACTAATGAAAAACTGTTTTTT.

J is TRBJ2-1 and V is TRBV9; 10 bases align to TRBD2. The CDR3 extends over 15 amino acids. The germline CDR1 and CDR2 sequences are SGDLS and YYNGEE. The ends lost 4 bases at V and 2 bases at J; junction bases unmatched: 3. This CDR3 reads CASSLLAGAYNEQFF. DNA of the CDR3: TGTGCCAGCAGCCTCCTAGCGGGAGCCTACAATGAGCAGTTCTTC.

V is TRBV18 and J is TRBJ1-6; 8 bases fit TRBD1. Germline V lookup: CDR1 KGHSH, CDR2 LQKENI. CDR3 length equals 15 residues. V shed 3 bases, J shed 9 bases, and the junction held 7 bases outside the gene matches. The CDR3 loop is CASSPQGALGSPLHF. CDR3 bases: TGTGCCAGCTCACCGCAGGGGGCGCTGGGTTCACCCCTCCACTTT.

The chain is built from TRBV6-5 and TRBJ2-7, with 12 bases lining up with TRBD2. This CDR3 region has 15 residues. V shed 1 base and J 4 bases; nucleotides not matched to a gene: 2. The germline V gene encodes CDR1 MNHEY and CDR2 SVGAGI. Here the CDR3 reads CASSYWLAGGYEQYF. In DNA, the CDR3 is TGTGCCAGCAGTTACTGGCTAGCGGGAGGGTACGAGCAGTACTTC.

V gene TRBV7-9 combines with J gene TRBJ2-7; TRBD2 matches at 10 bases. V lost 4 bases to trimming and J lost 3 bases; unmatched junction nucleotides: 3. CDR3 length: 14 amino acids. Germline lookup yields CDR1 SEHNR and CDR2 FQNEAQ (reference sequence). CDR3 in amino acids: CASSSGLAVYEQYF. DNA of the CDR3: TGTGCCAGCAGCTCTGGACTAGCGGTCTACGAGCAGTACTTC. The variable domain in full, with the rest retrieved from reference TRBV7-9 and TRBJ2-7, is DTGVSQNPRHKITKRGQNVTFRCDPISEHNRLYWYRQTLGQGPEFLTYFQNEAQLEKSRLLSDRFSAERPKGSFSTLEIQRTEQGDSAMYLCASSSGLAVYEQYFGPGTRLTVT.

The chain carries TRBV18 and TRBJ2-3, with TRBD1 matching over 9 bases. Trimming cost V 3 bases and J 6 bases; bases outside gene matches: 10. CDR3 length: 16 residues. Germline CDR1 and CDR2: KGHSH and LQKENI. CDR3 coding DNA: TGTGCCAGCTCACCGCGATCGGGACAGGGTTTTGATACGCAGTATTTT. Its translation: CASSPRSGQGFDTQYF. Looking up the rest from reference TRBV18 and TRBJ2-3 gives the full variable domain: NAGVMQNPRHLVRRRGQEARLRCSPMKGHSHVYWYRQLPEEGLKFMVYLQKENIIDESGMPKERFSAEFPKEGPSILRIQQVVRGDSAAYFCASSPRSGQGFDTQYFGPGTRLTVL.

The V call is TRBV9, the J call TRBJ2-2, with D perhaps TRBD1 (5 bases). Germline V gives CDR1 SGDLS, CDR2 YYNGEE. This CDR3 has 15 amino acids. Trimming pared 1 base from V and 2 bases from J, leaving 9 bases between. In DNA, the CDR3 is TGTGCCAGCAGCGTACAGGGTAGAAACACCGGGGAGCTGTTTTTT. This codes for CASSVQGRNTGELFF.

V and J are TRBV9 and TRBJ1-5; unclear D gene. V dropped 4 bases and J dropped 6 bases, with 11 bases sitting between them. Germline V gives CDR1 SGDLS, CDR2 YYNGEE. There are 13 residues in the CDR3. For the CDR3, the DNA is TGTGCCAGCAGCTCATCGGCGGGTCAGCCCCAGCATTTT. It codes for CASSSSAGQPQHF.

This chain links TRBV15 with TRBJ2-1, with 9 bases that match TRBD1. CDR3 length: 15 residues. Germline V lookup: CDR1 LNHNV, CDR2 YYDKDF (reference sequence). Trimming cost V 4 bases and J 2 bases; bases outside gene matches: 3. CDR3 DNA: TGTGCCACCAGCATAAGACAGGGGGCCTACAATGAGCAGTTCTTC. This gives the protein CATSIRQGAYNEQFF.

The rearrangement links TRBV5-1 to TRBJ2-7, with a weak D call TRBD1 (6 bases). There are 13 residues in the CDR3. The germline CDR1 and CDR2 sequences are SGHRS and YFSETQ. V was pared by 3 bases and J by 3 bases, with 10 bases between. The CDR3 coding sequence is TGCGCCAGCAGCTCGACAGGAAACTACGAGCAGTACTTC. It codes for CASSSTGNYEQYF.

This clone was picked up one time. V gene TRBV3-1 (or the pseudogene TRBV3-2) combines with J gene TRBJ1-1; TRBD1 might be the D (5 bases). Germline assignment: CDR1 LGHDT and CDR2 YNNKEL (reference sequence). Trimming stripped 5 bases from V and 2 bases from J, with 9 bases between. The CDR3 runs 13 residues. In nucleotides, the CDR3 is TGTGCCAGCAGCTTGACAGCTAACACTGAAGCTTTCTTT. Translating it yields CASSLTANTEAFF.

This chain links TRBV11-3 with TRBJ2-5; a weak D match, TRBD1 (5 bases). Germline V lookup: CDR1 SGHNT, CDR2 YENEEA. The CDR3 has 13 residues. V was cut by 10 bases and J by 2 bases, with 14 bases left in between. CDR3 DNA: TGTGCCAAACCCGTAGGGGCGCAAGAGACCCAGTACTTC. Residues: CAKPVGAQETQYF. The full variable domain, rest sourced from reference TRBV11-3 and TRBJ2-5, is EAGVVQSPRYKIIEKKQPVAFWCNPISGHNTLYWYLQNLGQGPELLIRYENEEAVDDSQLPKDRFSAERLKGVDSTLKIQPAELGDSAVYLCAKPVGAQETQYFGPGTRLLVL.

The chain couples TRBV11-2 to TRBJ2-7; TRBD2 matches 12 bases. Germline V gives CDR1 SGHAT, CDR2 FQNNGV. Losses at the gene ends were 5 bases for V and 1 base for J; bases not matched to a gene: 3. CDR3 length: 15 residues. The CDR3: CASSNGLAGSYEQYF. CDR3 nucleotides: TGTGCCAGCAGCAACGGACTAGCGGGATCCTACGAGCAGTACTTC.

This chain uses TRBV19 with TRBJ1-2; 7 bases agree with TRBD1. CDR3 length equals 14 residues. The trim removed 2 bases at V and 5 bases at J, leaving 5 bases unmatched. Germline CDR1 reads LNHDA; CDR2 reads SQIVND (reference sequence). CDR3 in amino acids: CASSIRGPGYGYTF. The DNA for the CDR3 is TGTGCCAGTAGTATAAGGGGGCCGGGGTATGGCTACACCTTC. Full variable domain (remainder filled in from reference TRBV19 and TRBJ1-2): DGGITQSPKYLFRKEGQNVTLSCEQNLNHDAMYWYRQDPGQGLRLIYYSQIVNDFQKGDIAEGYSVSREKKESFPLTVTSAQKNPTAFYLCASSIRGPGYGYTFGSGTRLTVV.

This clone was detected only a few times. CDR3 residues: CSVEKTAGEQYF. The CDR3 bases are TGCAGCGTTGAAAAAACGGCGGGCGAGCAGTACTTC. This chain joins TRBV29-1 and TRBJ2-7; a weak D match, TRBD2 (5 bases). The CDR3 loop spans 12 amino acids. The germline V and J ends were trimmed by 2 bases and 6 bases, with 11 bases remaining between them. CDR1 is SQVTM, CDR2 ANQGSEA, per germline.

V is TRBV6-2 or TRBV6-3 and J is TRBJ1-1, with D tentatively TRBD1 (6 bases). The ends were cut back, 2 bases at V and 1 base at J, with 11 bases in the middle. Germline CDR1 and CDR2: MNHEY and SVGEGT. This CDR3 has 15 residues. The CDR3 is CASSYSGGPNTEAFF. CDR3 coding DNA: TGTGCCAGCAGTTACAGCGGGGGCCCGAACACTGAAGCTTTCTTT.

J is TRBJ1-5 and V is TRBV19; D may be TRBD1 (5 bases). Germline CDR1 reads LNHDA; CDR2 reads SQIVND (reference sequence). V was pared by 7 bases and J by 2 bases, with 12 bases between. CDR3 length: 14 amino acids. CDR3 in amino acids: CASKISGGNQPQHF. CDR3 bases: TGTGCCAGTAAAATATCGGGGGGCAATCAGCCCCAGCATTTT.

The chain uses TRBV7-9 and TRBJ2-7; 10 bases align to TRBD1. Losses at the gene ends were 4 bases for V and 4 bases for J; bases not matched to a gene: 7. The germline V gene encodes CDR1 SEHNR and CDR2 FQNEAQ (reference sequence). This CDR3 spans 15 amino acids. CDR3 nucleotides: TGTGCCAGCAGCTCAATGACAGGGGGCTCATACGAGCAGTACTTC. It encodes CASSSMTGGSYEQYF.

This sequence joins TRBV28 and TRBJ2-1; D is uncertain. This CDR3 spans 13 amino acids. Germline-derived CDR1 and CDR2 are MDHEN and SYDVKM. V lost 4 bases and J 3 bases, leaving 7 bases between the germline ends. Written as DNA, the CDR3 is TGTGCCAGCAGTTCCCCGGGCTACAATGAGCAGTTCTTC. It is translated as CASSSPGYNEQFF.

The chain employs TRBV6-1 and TRBJ2-3; 10 bases are shared with TRBD2. This CDR3 is 16 amino acids long. Germline trimming cut 1 base from V and 6 bases from J; bases unmatched to any gene: 7. CDR1 MNHNS and CDR2 SASEGT come from the germline V gene. The CDR3 here is CASSEEGLAGVDTQYF. The CDR3 DNA reads as TGTGCCAGCAGTGAAGAAGGGCTAGCGGGAGTGGATACGCAGTATTTT.

This clone was detected only once. A junction boundary mismatches the germline segment, possibly from a read error. This chain uses TRBV27 with TRBJ1-1, with TRBD1 identical over 9 bases. CDR1 and CDR2 (germline): MNHEY, SMNVEV (reference sequence). There are 15 residues in the CDR3. The CDR3 DNA sequence: TGTGCCAGCAGTTTAGCAAGCGTCCGGGACAGGGAAGTTTTCTTT. Protein product: CASSLASVRDREVFF.

For the CDR3, the DNA is TGTGCCAGCAGCAAAATCCGGAGGACAGGGAGGGATGGCTACACCTTC. Translation: CASSKIRRTGRDGYTF. The V and J genes are TRBV21-1 and TRBJ1-2; the table assigns TRBD1, which was not confirmed against the DNA. TRBV21-1 is noted as a pseudogene. The CDR3 is made up of 16 amino acids.

The V gene is TRBV7-9, the J gene TRBJ2-1; TRBD1 agrees at 10 bases. Germline loops: CDR1 SEHNR, CDR2 FQNEAQ (reference sequence). The CDR3 is made up of 16 amino acids. Unmatched junction bases numbered 12, after V lost 5 bases and J lost 8 bases. The CDR3 bases are TGTGCCAGCAGCCCCCCGGGGGGACAGGGGATCGATGAGCAGTTCTTC. Translation gives CASSPPGGQGIDEQFF. The full variable domain, its missing parts supplied by reference TRBV7-9 and TRBJ2-1, is DTGVSQNPRHKITKRGQNVTFRCDPISEHNRLYWYRQTLGQGPEFLTYFQNEAQLEKSRLLSDRFSAERPKGSFSTLEIQRTEQGDSAMYLCASSPPGGQGIDEQFFGPGTRLTVL.

V usage is TRBV4-1 and J usage is TRBJ1-2; 7 positions agree with TRBD1. The CDR3 is made up of 15 amino acids. Germline V gene sequence: CDR1 MGHRA, CDR2 YSYEKL. Trimming at V came to 5 bases and at J to 7 bases, leaving 13 bases not matched to a gene. This CDR3 reads CASSLSGTDKGGYTF. In DNA, the CDR3 is TGCGCCAGCAGCTTATCCGGGACAGACAAGGGTGGCTACACCTTC.

The V call is TRBV21-1, the J call TRBJ2-5; the DNA was not used to check the table's D call, TRBD2. TRBV21-1 is classified as a pseudogene. The length of the CDR3 is 17 residues. The CDR3, as DNA: TGTGCCAGCAGTAGCAGCGAAAGCGCGGAAAACCAAGAGACCCAGTACTTC. Translated: CASSSSESAENQETQYF.

The chain couples TRBV28 to TRBJ1-5; 7 bases agree with TRBD1. In germline, CDR1 is MDHEN, CDR2 SYDVKM. The CDR3 is made up of 15 amino acids. Trimming took 8 bases from V and 9 from J; bases not matched to a gene: 16. The chain's CDR3 is CASVRGTAVEGPQHF. CDR3 sequence (DNA): TGTGCCAGCGTACGAGGGACAGCGGTAGAAGGGCCCCAGCATTTT.

The rearrangement uses TRBV19 and TRBJ1-2; maybe TRBD1 (6 bases). Per the germline V gene, CDR1 is LNHDA and CDR2 is SQIVND (reference sequence). This CDR3 contains 15 residues. V dropped 7 bases and J dropped 5 bases, with 20 bases sitting between them. The CDR3 here is CASMSDKTGNYGYTF. The CDR3, as DNA: TGTGCCAGTATGTCGGATAAGACAGGAAATTATGGCTACACCTTC.

J is TRBJ1-5 and V is TRBV19; TRBD1 aligns across 9 bases. Germline trimming cut 6 bases from V and 5 bases from J; bases unmatched to any gene: 11. The CDR3 totals 16 residues. Germline CDR1 LNHDA, CDR2 SQIVND (reference sequence). CDR3 protein: CASREPGQGDDQPQHF. The DNA for the CDR3 is TGTGCCAGTAGGGAACCGGGACAGGGCGACGATCAGCCCCAGCATTTT.

The genes are TRBV19 and TRBJ1-4; D gene uncertain. Germline V gives CDR1 LNHDA, CDR2 SQIVND (reference sequence). The CDR3 contains 14 residues. The V gene lost 3 bases and the J gene lost 6 bases, with 11 bases spanning the gap. DNA of the CDR3: TGTGCCAGTAGTATCTCCGGGGTAGATGAAAAACTGTTTTTT. Translation gives CASSISGVDEKLFF.

The rearrangement links TRBV19 to TRBJ2-2, with D maybe TRBD2 (6 bases). The CDR3 is 16 amino acids. Germline loops: CDR1 LNHDA, CDR2 SQIVND (reference sequence). V was cut by 5 bases and J by 3 bases, with 16 bases left in between. CDR3 loop: CASSFRAGPDTGELFF. CDR3 nucleotide sequence: TGTGCCAGTAGTTTTAGGGCGGGGCCAGACACCGGGGAGCTGTTTTTT. The variable domain in full, with the rest retrieved from reference TRBV19 and TRBJ2-2, is DGGITQSPKYLFRKEGQNVTLSCEQNLNHDAMYWYRQDPGQGLRLIYYSQIVNDFQKGDIAEGYSVSREKKESFPLTVTSAQKNPTAFYLCASSFRAGPDTGELFFGEGSRLTVL.

This chain connects TRBV19 to TRBJ1-5; D is perhaps TRBD1 (6 bases). Germline CDR1 and CDR2: LNHDA and SQIVND (reference sequence). This CDR3 has 16 amino acids. The V gene lost 7 bases and the J gene lost 1 base, with 17 bases spanning the gap. The CDR3 DNA reads as TGTGCCAGTATCCCCGCCGGGACACCAAGCAATCAGCCCCAGCATTTT. The encoded protein is CASIPAGTPSNQPQHF.